The clone carrying this T cell receptor beta chain has only a few counts. Its antigen is unknown. The ends were cut back, 2 bases at V and 7 bases at J, with 11 bases in the middle. This CDR3 has 14 amino acids. Germline CDR1 reads MNHNS; CDR2 reads SASEGT. The entry originates in a study of T cells in Graves' hyperthyroidism and ophthalmopathy. Study observations and caveats: Most thyroid clonotypes expanded above 0.001 were also detected in blood. From stable hyperthyroidism, ophthalmopathy was separated by a 13 V-J model.

The source material, RNA transcripts, was used to amplify TCR beta CDR3 regions. HTBI primers were the set used in a first-round RT-PCR of the TCR CDR3. MiXCR was run by TCRdb on the multiplex PCR reads, yielding one entry per CDR3 protein. The table shows fewer than 900,000 distinct CDR3 sequences, with around 15% occurring only once. Isolation of PBMCs was performed on around 9.8 ml fresh peripheral blood. The TCR comes from a man between 18 and 29 years old with Graves' hyperthyroidism. Specimen: blood. The chain uses TRBV6-1 and TRBJ2-2; TRBD1 or TRBD2 may be the D gene (5 bases each). The CDR3 sequence: CASSETRGRGELFF. The CDR3 DNA is TGTGCCAGCAGTGAAACCCGGGGCCGCGGGGAGCTGTTTTTT.